This T cell receptor (beta chain) was recovered during a study of blood T cell repertoires in COVID-19. The CDR3 has 14 residues. Germline V gives CDR1 SGHTA, CDR2 FQGNSA. There are a few counts of this clone. A read error may account for a junction end that differs from germline. The assay was immunoSEQ multiplex PCR, and TCRdb's table has in-frame clones only and misses some. The table records approximately 150,000 clones, more than 65% of them present only once. Participant-reported clinical history was the basis for cohort assignment. The specimen was PBMCs or T cells enriched from blood (not recorded which). The chain recombines TRBV7-2 with TRBJ1-2, with 7 bases fitting TRBD1. The receptor was derived from a woman in her forties with acute COVID-19. The CDR3 sequence is CASSLAQGDYGYTF. CDR3 coding DNA: TGTGCCAGCAGCCTAGCTCAGGGGGACTATGGCTACACCTTC. The whole variable domain, remainder taken from reference TRBV7-2 and TRBJ1-2, is GAGVSQSPSNKVTEKGKDVELRCDPISGHTALYWYRQSLGQGLEFLIYFQGNSAPDKSGLPSDRFSAERTGGSVSTLTIQRTQQEDSAVYLCASSLAQGDYGYTFGSGTRLTVV.